These T cell receptor beta chains were read from a single sample in a study of shared clonotypes between healthy human individuals. Clones were read by immunoSEQ multiplex PCR, and TCRdb kept only the in-frame ones, dropping some. This table holds about 870,000 clones, 80% to 95% found once. Sample: naive CD8+ T cells sorted from blood. These receptors originate from a man aged 25 to 40 in good health. The CDR3 runs from the conserved cysteine through the conserved F or W. A D gene is named only where the DNA matches it firmly. Part of the rows lack a size; the others show once, few, many or a class for expanded clones.

D gene: NA; V gene: TRBV11-2; clone size: NA; J gene: TRBJ1-5; CDR3 DNA: TGTGCCAGCAGCCAGTCCCCAGGGGTTGATCAGCCCCAGCATTTT; CDR3 protein: CASSQSPGVDQPQHF
D gene: TRBD2; V gene: TRBV6-5; clone size: NA; J gene: TRBJ2-1; CDR3 DNA: TGTGCCAGCAGTTACTCTAGGGGACTAGCGGTCAGGGAGCAGTTCTTC; CDR3 protein: CASSYSRGLAVREQFF
D gene: TRBD1; V gene: TRBV7-8; clone size: many; J gene: TRBJ1-2; CDR3 DNA: TGTGCCAGCAGCTTAGTGCAGGACAGGGGGGACTATGGCTACACCTTC; CDR3 protein: CASSLVQDRGDYGYTF
D gene: NA; V gene: TRBV11-3; clone size: NA; J gene: TRBJ2-1; CDR3 DNA: TGTGCCAGCAGCTTAGGTGGGTCGGGTTATGAGCAGTTCTTC; CDR3 protein: CASSLGGSGYEQFF
D gene: TRBD2; V gene: TRBV7-6; clone size: NA; J gene: TRBJ2-1; CDR3 DNA: TGTGCCAGCAGCCAAATGACTAGCGGGAGTTCCTACAATGAGCAGTTCTTC; CDR3 protein: CASSQMTSGSSYNEQFF
D gene: NA; V gene: TRBV7-9; clone size: NA; J gene: TRBJ2-1; CDR3 DNA: TGTGCCAGCAGACCATCCGAGGAGGGAGAGATAAACAACAATGAGCAGTTCTTC; CDR3 protein: CASRPSEEGEINNNEQFF
D gene: TRBD1; V gene: TRBV18; clone size: NA; J gene: TRBJ2-1; CDR3 DNA: TGTGCCAGCTCACCCCAGGGGGATGAGCAGTTCTTC; CDR3 protein: CASSPQGDEQFF
D gene: NA; V gene: TRBV5-5; clone size: NA; J gene: TRBJ1-4; CDR3 DNA: TGTGCCAGCAGCTTGGGGACGGCAACTAATGAAAAACTGTTTTTT; CDR3 protein: CASSLGTATNEKLFF
D gene: NA; V gene: TRBV11-3; clone size: NA; J gene: TRBJ2-7; CDR3 DNA: TGTGCCAGCAGCTTATTGGGGGCGTCCGAGCAGTACTTC; CDR3 protein: CASSLLGASEQYF
D gene: TRBD2; V gene: TRBV7-9; clone size: NA; J gene: TRBJ2-7; CDR3 DNA: TGTGCCAGCAGCTTAGTGGCGGGAGACGAGCAGTACTTC; CDR3 protein: CASSLVAGDEQYF
D gene: TRBD1; V gene: TRBV6-1; clone size: NA; J gene: TRBJ2-7; CDR3 DNA: TGTGCCAGCAAGAGTCCGGGACAGACCTACGAGCAGTACTTC; CDR3 protein: CASKSPGQTYEQYF
D gene: TRBD1; V gene: TRBV4-3; clone size: NA; J gene: TRBJ2-1; CDR3 DNA: TGCGCCAGCAGCCAGGCTCGGACAGGGGTTTACAATGAGCAGTTCTTC; CDR3 protein: CASSQARTGVYNEQFF
D gene: TRBD1; V gene: TRBV15; clone size: NA; J gene: TRBJ1-2; CDR3 DNA: TGTGCCACCAGCAACAGGGGGCTTAGTTATGGCTACACCTTC; CDR3 protein: CATSNRGLSYGYTF
D gene: NA; V gene: TRBV5-6; clone size: NA; J gene: TRBJ2-7; CDR3 DNA: TGTGCCAGCAGCTCACGACATTCACGGGACGAGCAGTACTTC; CDR3 protein: CASSSRHSRDEQYF
D gene: NA; V gene: TRBV28; clone size: NA; J gene: TRBJ2-7; CDR3 DNA: TGTGCCAGCAGTTTATTAGGCCCGTCCCTCCATGGCTACGAGCAGTACTTC; CDR3 protein: CASSLLGPSLHGYEQYF
D gene: NA; V gene: TRBV11-2; clone size: NA; J gene: TRBJ1-1; CDR3 DNA: TGTGCCAGCAGCTTTTTTGAGGAACAGGGACAGAACACTGAAGCTTTCTTT; CDR3 protein: CASSFFEEQGQNTEAFF
D gene: TRBD1; V gene: TRBV5-1; clone size: NA; J gene: TRBJ2-7; CDR3 DNA: TGCGCCAGCAGCTTGGGGACAGGGTTTTGGTCCTACGAGCAGTACTTC; CDR3 protein: CASSLGTGFWSYEQYF
D gene: TRBD1; V gene: TRBV12-5; clone size: NA; J gene: TRBJ2-2; CDR3 DNA: TGTGCTAGTGGCCGGACAGGGGGACTTAACACCGGGGAGCTGTTTTTT; CDR3 protein: CASGRTGGLNTGELFF
D gene: NA; V gene: TRBV4-3; clone size: NA; J gene: TRBJ1-1; CDR3 DNA: TGCGCCAGCAGCCCTTCAGGGTCGGGGACTGAAGCTTTCTTT; CDR3 protein: CASSPSGSGTEAFF
D gene: TRBD1; V gene: TRBV29-1; clone size: NA; J gene: TRBJ2-2; CDR3 DNA: TGCAGCGTTCCCCGGGACAGGCAGACCGGGGAGCTGTTTTTT; CDR3 protein: CSVPRDRQTGELFF
D gene: NA; V gene: TRBV11-2; clone size: NA; J gene: TRBJ2-2; CDR3 DNA: TGTGCCAGCAGCTTAGGGACGAACACCGGGGAGCTGTTTTTT; CDR3 protein: CASSLGTNTGELFF
D gene: NA; V gene: TRBV27; clone size: NA; J gene: TRBJ2-7; CDR3 DNA: TGTGCCAGCAGTTCCCACCCGGGAGTCCACAGCTCCTACGAGCAGTACTTC; CDR3 protein: CASSSHPGVHSSYEQYF
D gene: NA; V gene: TRBV7-6; clone size: NA; J gene: TRBJ2-5; CDR3 DNA: TGTGCCAGCAGCCCGCGACCCCAAGAGACCCAGTACTTC; CDR3 protein: CASSPRPQETQYF
D gene: NA; V gene: TRBV10-2; clone size: few; J gene: TRBJ2-7; CDR3 DNA: TGCGCCAGCAGTGAGGGTTACGAGCAGTACTTC; CDR3 protein: CASSEGYEQYF
D gene: NA; V gene: TRBV27; clone size: once; J gene: TRBJ2-7; CDR3 DNA: TGTGCCAGCAGCTCGGCGGGGCGGGCCTCCTACGAGCAGTACTTC; CDR3 protein: CASSSAGRASYEQYF
D gene: TRBD2; V gene: TRBV4-2; clone size: NA; J gene: TRBJ2-2; CDR3 DNA: TGTGCCAGCAGCCAAGTTCATGCGGGACTAGCCTCCGGGGAGCTGTTTTTT; CDR3 protein: CASSQVHAGLASGELFF
D gene: NA; V gene: TRBV27; clone size: NA; J gene: TRBJ1-2; CDR3 DNA: TGTGCCAGCAGTTTATTTACAGGGTCGACCTATGGCTACACCTTC; CDR3 protein: CASSLFTGSTYGYTF
D gene: TRBD2; V gene: TRBV7-9; clone size: NA; J gene: TRBJ2-7; CDR3 DNA: TGTGCCAGCAGCTTACCGACCGGGACTAGCGGGAGGGCCACCTACGAGCAGTACTTC; CDR3 protein: CASSLPTGTSGRATYEQYF
D gene: NA; V gene: TRBV7-3; clone size: few; J gene: TRBJ2-7; CDR3 DNA: TGTGCCAGCAGCTTAGCGCAGGGGCCCTCCTACGAGCAGTACTTC; CDR3 protein: CASSLAQGPSYEQYF
D gene: NA; V gene: TRBV7-9; clone size: NA; J gene: TRBJ2-1; CDR3 DNA: TGTGCCAGCAGCTCGCGAATTACCGTCCCCAATGAGCAGTTCTTC; CDR3 protein: CASSSRITVPNEQFF
D gene: NA; V gene: TRBV9; clone size: few; J gene: TRBJ2-7; CDR3 DNA: TGTGCCAGCAGCGCCGAGCTAGCGCCTGCCTACGAGCAGTACTTC; CDR3 protein: CASSAELAPAYEQYF
D gene: NA; V gene: TRBV29-1; clone size: NA; J gene: TRBJ2-1; CDR3 DNA: TGCAGCGTTGCATCCGTTTTCAGCTCCTACAATGAGCAGTTCTTC; CDR3 protein: CSVASVFSSYNEQFF
D gene: TRBD2; V gene: TRBV7-9; clone size: NA; J gene: TRBJ2-7; CDR3 DNA: TGTGCCAGCGGTTTAATAAAAGGTAGCGGGAGGGCCTACGAGCAGTACTTC; CDR3 protein: CASGLIKGSGRAYEQYF
D gene: NA; V gene: TRBV11-2; clone size: NA; J gene: TRBJ2-3; CDR3 DNA: TGTGCCAGCAGCTTAGTTCCGGACCGCGATACGCAGTATTTT; CDR3 protein: CASSLVPDRDTQYF
D gene: NA; V gene: TRBV7-9; clone size: few; J gene: TRBJ2-1; CDR3 DNA: TGTGCCAGCAGCTTCGAACATGAGCAGTTCTTC; CDR3 protein: CASSFEHEQFF
D gene: NA; V gene: TRBV18; clone size: NA; J gene: TRBJ2-2; CDR3 DNA: TGTGCCAGCTCACCCGAGAGGACCGGGGAGCTGTTTTTT; CDR3 protein: CASSPERTGELFF
D gene: TRBD2; V gene: TRBV4-3; clone size: NA; J gene: TRBJ2-1; CDR3 DNA: TGCGCCAGCAGCCAAGAGGCCCAGCGGGAGTTCTACAATGAGCAGTTCTTC; CDR3 protein: CASSQEAQREFYNEQFF
D gene: NA; V gene: TRBV6-1; clone size: NA; J gene: TRBJ1-5; CDR3 DNA: TGTGCCAGCAGTGAAGCGGCGGACGCCAATCAGCCCCAGCATTTT; CDR3 protein: CASSEAADANQPQHF
D gene: TRBD2; V gene: TRBV7-9; clone size: NA; J gene: TRBJ2-4; CDR3 DNA: TGTGCCAGCAGCCCACGCGGGGGGGAGGTCCAAAACATTCAGTACTTC; CDR3 protein: CASSPRGGEVQNIQYF
D gene: NA; V gene: TRBV9; clone size: once; J gene: TRBJ2-3; CDR3 DNA: TGTGCCAGCGGCCCCCTGGATACGCAGTATTTT; CDR3 protein: CASGPLDTQYF
D gene: NA; V gene: TRBV7-9; clone size: once; J gene: TRBJ2-7; CDR3 DNA: TGTGCCAGCAGCACGCACCGGGACTCCTACTCCTACGAGCAGTACTTC; CDR3 protein: CASSTHRDSYSYEQYF
D gene: NA; V gene: TRBV7-9; clone size: NA; J gene: TRBJ2-3; CDR3 DNA: TGTGCCAGCAGCGCCCCGGGGGCTTTTACAGATACGCAGTATTTT; CDR3 protein: CASSAPGAFTDTQYF
D gene: NA; V gene: TRBV27; clone size: NA; J gene: TRBJ2-7; CDR3 DNA: TGTGCCAGCAGTTTAAGTGTAGGACCCTACGAGCAGTACTTC; CDR3 protein: CASSLSVGPYEQYF
D gene: TRBD2; V gene: TRBV5-1; clone size: NA; J gene: TRBJ2-2; CDR3 DNA: TGCGCCAGCAGCCCGAGCGGGACTACGATCCTAAACACCGGGGAGCTGTTTTTT; CDR3 protein: CASSPSGTTILNTGELFF
D gene: TRBD1; V gene: TRBV6-5; clone size: NA; J gene: TRBJ1-2; CDR3 DNA: TGTGCCAGCAGAGGGACAGATAACTATGGCTACACCTTC; CDR3 protein: CASRGTDNYGYTF
D gene: TRBD1; V gene: TRBV29-1; clone size: NA; J gene: TRBJ2-2; CDR3 DNA: TGCAGCGTAGGAACAGGGGGCTGGAACACCGGGGAGCTGTTTTTT; CDR3 protein: CSVGTGGWNTGELFF
D gene: NA; V gene: TRBV29-1; clone size: NA; J gene: TRBJ2-7; CDR3 DNA: TGCAGCGTTTATGGGGTGCCCGGGCCATCCTACGAGCAGTACTTC; CDR3 protein: CSVYGVPGPSYEQYF
D gene: NA; V gene: TRBV27; clone size: once; J gene: TRBJ2-7; CDR3 DNA: TGTGCCAGCAGTTTATCCACAGGGTCCTACGAGCAGTACTTC; CDR3 protein: CASSLSTGSYEQYF
D gene: TRBD2; V gene: TRBV6-1; clone size: NA; J gene: TRBJ2-3; CDR3 DNA: TGTGCCAGCAGTGAACATGGGCGACTAGCGGGCACAGATACGCAGTATTTT; CDR3 protein: CASSEHGRLAGTDTQYF
D gene: TRBD2; V gene: TRBV29-1; clone size: NA; J gene: TRBJ2-1; CDR3 DNA: TGCAGCGTTGATCTAGCGGGAGCGGTTGAGCAGTTCTTC; CDR3 protein: CSVDLAGAVEQFF
D gene: NA; V gene: TRBV11-2; clone size: NA; J gene: TRBJ2-7; CDR3 DNA: TGTGCCAGCAGCTTAGACCCAGAGCTAGCGTGGCACGAGCAGTACTTC; CDR3 protein: CASSLDPELAWHEQYF
D gene: NA; V gene: TRBV7-6; clone size: NA; J gene: TRBJ2-7; CDR3 DNA: TGTGCCAGCAGCTTAATCCCCGACTCCTACGAGCAGTACTTC; CDR3 protein: CASSLIPDSYEQYF
D gene: NA; V gene: TRBV5-1; clone size: NA; J gene: TRBJ2-3; CDR3 DNA: TGCGCCAGCAGCCTCCTCGGGACAATCACAGATACGCAGTATTTT; CDR3 protein: CASSLLGTITDTQYF
D gene: TRBD1; V gene: TRBV6-6; clone size: NA; J gene: TRBJ1-1; CDR3 DNA: TGTGCCAGCAGTTCGACAGGGGGCTATACTGAAGCTTTCTTT; CDR3 protein: CASSSTGGYTEAFF
D gene: NA; V gene: TRBV27; clone size: NA; J gene: TRBJ2-6; CDR3 DNA: TGTGCCACTTATGGCAACAAGGGGCTTGGGGCCAACGTCCTGACTTTC; CDR3 protein: CATYGNKGLGANVLTF